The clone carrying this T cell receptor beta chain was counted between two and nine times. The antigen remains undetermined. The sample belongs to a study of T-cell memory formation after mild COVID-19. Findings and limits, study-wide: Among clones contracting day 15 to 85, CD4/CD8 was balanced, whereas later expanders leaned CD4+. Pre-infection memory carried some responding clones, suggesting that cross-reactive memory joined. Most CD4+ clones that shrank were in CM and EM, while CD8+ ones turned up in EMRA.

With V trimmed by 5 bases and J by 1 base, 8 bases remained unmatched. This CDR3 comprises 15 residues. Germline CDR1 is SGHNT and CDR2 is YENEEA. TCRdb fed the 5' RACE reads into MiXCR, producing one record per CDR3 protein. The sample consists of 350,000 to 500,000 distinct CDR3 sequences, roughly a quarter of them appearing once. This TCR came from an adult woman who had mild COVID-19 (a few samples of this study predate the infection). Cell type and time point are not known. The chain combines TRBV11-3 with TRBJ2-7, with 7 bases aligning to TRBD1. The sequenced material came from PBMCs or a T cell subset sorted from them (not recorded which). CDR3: CASSRPTGMSYEQYF. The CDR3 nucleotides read TGTGCCAGCAGCCGCCCGACAGGGATGTCCTACGAGCAGTACTTC.